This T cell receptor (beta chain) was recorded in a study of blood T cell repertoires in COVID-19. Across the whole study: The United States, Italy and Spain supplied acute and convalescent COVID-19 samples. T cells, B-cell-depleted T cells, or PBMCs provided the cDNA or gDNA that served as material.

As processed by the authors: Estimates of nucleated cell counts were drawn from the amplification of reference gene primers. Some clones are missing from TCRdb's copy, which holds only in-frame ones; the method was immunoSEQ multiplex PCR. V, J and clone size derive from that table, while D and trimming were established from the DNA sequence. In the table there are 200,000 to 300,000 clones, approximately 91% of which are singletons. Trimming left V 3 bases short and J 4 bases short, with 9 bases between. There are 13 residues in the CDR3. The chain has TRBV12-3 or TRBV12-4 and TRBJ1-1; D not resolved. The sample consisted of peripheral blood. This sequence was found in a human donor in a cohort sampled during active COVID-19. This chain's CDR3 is CASSFGVPTEAFF. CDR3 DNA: TGTGCCAGCAGTTTCGGGGTTCCCACTGAAGCTTTCTTT.